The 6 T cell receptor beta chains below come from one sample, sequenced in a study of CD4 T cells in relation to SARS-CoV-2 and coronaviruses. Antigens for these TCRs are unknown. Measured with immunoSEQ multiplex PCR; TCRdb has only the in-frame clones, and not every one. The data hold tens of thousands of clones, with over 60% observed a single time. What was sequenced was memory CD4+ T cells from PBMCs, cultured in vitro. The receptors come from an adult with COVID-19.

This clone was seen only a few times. The CDR3 here is CASSLDPTRATEAFF. The CDR3 nucleotides are TGTGCCAGCAGCTTAGACCCCACGAGAGCCACTGAAGCTTTCTTT. The chain has TRBV5-4 and TRBJ1-1; D is uncertain. Per germline, CDR1 SGHNT and CDR2 YYREEE (reference sequence). The CDR3 runs to 15 residues. The V end was cut by 2 bases, the J end by 4 bases, with 15 bases between. Complete variable domain (other parts from reference TRBV5-4 and TRBJ1-1): ETGVTQSPTHLIKTRGQQVTLRCSSQSGHNTVSWYQQALGQGPQFIFQYYREEENGRGNFPPRFSGLQFPNYSSELNVNALELDDSALYLCASSLDPTRATEAFFGQGTRLTVV.

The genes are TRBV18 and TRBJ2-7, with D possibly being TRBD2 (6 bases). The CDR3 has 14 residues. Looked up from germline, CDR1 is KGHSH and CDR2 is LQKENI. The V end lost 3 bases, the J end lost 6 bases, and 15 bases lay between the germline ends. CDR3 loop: CASSPPHRGSEQYF. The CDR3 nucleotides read TGTGCCAGCTCACCGCCACACCGGGGGAGCGAGCAGTACTTC.

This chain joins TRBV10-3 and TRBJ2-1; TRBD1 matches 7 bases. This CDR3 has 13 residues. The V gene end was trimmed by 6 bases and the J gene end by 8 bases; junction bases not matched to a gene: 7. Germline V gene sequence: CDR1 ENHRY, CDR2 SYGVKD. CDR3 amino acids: CAIRTGRTHEQFF. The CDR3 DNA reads TGTGCCATCAGGACAGGGCGTACTCATGAGCAGTTCTTC.

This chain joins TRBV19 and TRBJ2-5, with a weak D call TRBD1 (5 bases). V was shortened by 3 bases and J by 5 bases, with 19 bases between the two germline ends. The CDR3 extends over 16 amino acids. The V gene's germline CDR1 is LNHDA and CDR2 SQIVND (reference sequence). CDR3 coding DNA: TGTGCCAGTAGTATCCTTGGGGCTGGGGATGGGGAGACCCAGTACTTC. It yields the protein CASSILGAGDGETQYF.

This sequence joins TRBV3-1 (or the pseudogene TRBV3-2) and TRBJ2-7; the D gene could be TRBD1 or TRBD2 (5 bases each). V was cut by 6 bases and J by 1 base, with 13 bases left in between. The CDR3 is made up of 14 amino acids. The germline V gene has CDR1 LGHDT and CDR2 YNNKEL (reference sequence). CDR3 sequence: CASSPPGPSYEQYF. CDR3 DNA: TGTGCCAGCAGTCCTCCGGGACCATCCTACGAGCAGTACTTC.

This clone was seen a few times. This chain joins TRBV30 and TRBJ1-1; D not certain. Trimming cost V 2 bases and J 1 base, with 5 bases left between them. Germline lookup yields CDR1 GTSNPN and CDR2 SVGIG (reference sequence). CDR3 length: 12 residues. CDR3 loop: CAWSQPNTEAFF. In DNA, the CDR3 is TGTGCCTGGAGTCAGCCGAACACTGAAGCTTTCTTT.